Below, 16 T cell receptor beta chains from the same sample are listed, as sequenced in a study of shared clonotypes between healthy human individuals. The data were produced by immunoSEQ multiplex PCR, yet TCRdb's version contains in-frame clones alone and is incomplete. This sample has about 2 million clones; 85% to 95% occur once, and the top ten carry under 0.15%. The sequenced material came from naive CD4+ T cells sorted from blood. Subset reported: CD45RA+ positively selected. The receptors come from a man in his late teens or twenties in good health.

The chain carries TRBV6-5 and TRBJ1-1, with a weak D call TRBD1 (6 bases). Germline assignment: CDR1 MNHEY and CDR2 SVGAGI. V was clipped by 5 bases and J by 0 bases, with 13 bases between them. This CDR3 comprises 15 residues. The CDR3 spells CASSAAGTLNTEAFF. CDR3 DNA: TGTGCCAGCAGTGCCGCCGGGACACTGAACACTGAAGCTTTCTTT.

The chain couples TRBV7-9 to TRBJ2-3, with D possibly being TRBD1 (5 bases). V dropped 5 bases and J dropped 1 base, with 16 bases sitting between them. Germline V gene lookup returns CDR1 SEHNR and CDR2 FQNEAQ (reference sequence). The CDR3 spans 16 residues. The CDR3 DNA reads as TGTGCCAGCAGCCTTACAGGTCGACAAGGCACAGATACGCAGTATTTT. Translated, it gives CASSLTGRQGTDTQYF.

The chain joins TRBV27 to TRBJ2-7; 13 bases map to TRBD2. The V and J ends lost 10 bases and 4 bases, in that order; junction bases with no gene match: 4. The CDR3 is made up of 13 amino acids. Germline V gene data show CDR1 as MNHEY and CDR2 as SMNVEV (reference sequence). The CDR3 region has the DNA TGTGCCACTAGACTAGCGGGAGGTTACGAGCAGTACTTC. Translation gives CATRLAGGYEQYF.

The chain links TRBV4-1 to TRBJ2-5; 11 bases fit TRBD2. The V gene end was trimmed by 2 bases and the J gene end by 5 bases; junction bases not matched to a gene: 7. Germline V gene sequence: CDR1 MGHRA, CDR2 YSYEKL. There are 16 residues in the CDR3. The CDR3, as DNA: TGCGCCAGCAGCCAATATAGCGGGAGGGCCGTGGAGACCCAGTACTTC. This codes for CASSQYSGRAVETQYF.

In the case of this clone: The same CDR3 is also encoded by other DNA sequences in this sample. This chain links TRBV5-1 with TRBJ2-5, with a possible D match to TRBD2 (6 bases). Trimming left V 3 bases short and J 1 base short, with 10 bases between. The CDR3 spans 14 residues. The germline CDR1 and CDR2 sequences are SGHRS and YFSETQ. The CDR3 loop reads CASSSGGVQETQYF. CDR3 bases: TGCGCCAGCAGCTCGGGCGGGGTCCAAGAGACCCAGTACTTC.

V gene TRBV10-3 combines with J gene TRBJ1-1, with 7 bases fitting TRBD1. The CDR3 consists of 14 residues. The J segment lost 4 bases and the V segment lost 2 bases, leaving 4 bases of the junction unmatched. Germline lookup yields CDR1 ENHRY and CDR2 SYGVKD. CDR3 in DNA: TGTGCCATCAGTGAGCCCGGACAGGCCACTGAAGCTTTCTTT. This encodes CAISEPGQATEAFF.

The chain carries TRBV2 and TRBJ2-5; D not certain. Looked up from germline, CDR1 is SNHLY and CDR2 is FYNNEI. V lost 6 bases, J lost 4 bases, and 12 bases lay in between. The CDR3 has 13 amino acids. This chain's CDR3 is CASRAQKAETQYF. CDR3 coding DNA: TGTGCCAGCAGGGCACAGAAGGCAGAGACCCAGTACTTC.

The V and J genes are TRBV4-2 and TRBJ1-1, with D uncertain. Germline assignment: CDR1 LGHNA and CDR2 YNFKEQ. The CDR3 runs 13 residues. V was pared by 5 bases and J by 1 base, with 8 bases between. The CDR3 coding sequence is TGTGCCAGCAGCGAGGCTCGGAACACTGAAGCTTTCTTT. Translating it yields CASSEARNTEAFF.

The chain carries TRBV6-6 and TRBJ2-7; 8 nucleotides agree with TRBD1. Germline lookup yields CDR1 MNHNY and CDR2 SVGAGI (reference sequence). There are 14 residues in the CDR3. V trimming: 2 bases; J trimming: 7 bases; junction bases outside the gene matches: 7. CDR3 bases: TGTGCCAGCAGTTACGCGGCAGGGGGCGAGGAGCAGTACTTC. Amino acids: CASSYAAGGEEQYF.

The chain employs TRBV28 and TRBJ1-5; D gene unclear. Germline V lookup: CDR1 MDHEN, CDR2 SYDVKM. This CDR3 comprises 16 residues. Trimming left V 3 bases short and J 7 bases short, with 19 bases between. DNA for the CDR3: TGTGCCAGCAGTTTCCCCCGACTCGGAGGAGCACAGCCCCAGCATTTT. Translating gives CASSFPRLGGAQPQHF.

This clone appeared once. This sequence joins TRBV20-1 and TRBJ2-7; 7 bases agree with TRBD2. This CDR3 has 11 amino acids. CDR1 and CDR2 from the germline V gene are DFQATT and SNEGSKA (reference sequence). CDR3 sequence reads: CFRGAGYEQYF. The DNA for the CDR3 is TGCTTCCGGGGAGCGGGGTACGAGCAGTACTTC.

This rearrangement joins TRBV28 to TRBJ1-2; D perhaps matches TRBD1 (6 bases). With 10 bases removed from V and 12 bases from J, the gap between germline ends came to 30 bases. Germline lookup yields CDR1 MDHEN and CDR2 SYDVKM. The CDR3 consists of 15 residues. The CDR3, as DNA: TGTGCCACGACCCCCCCAGCCGGGACAACCTACTGGGACACCTTC. It encodes CATTPPAGTTYWDTF.

This chain uses TRBV5-1 with TRBJ2-7; TRBD1 matches 7 bases. V lost 0 bases, J lost 2 bases, and 8 bases stayed unmatched. Looked up from germline, CDR1 is SGHRS and CDR2 is YFSETQ. The CDR3 has 16 residues. CDR3 protein: CASSLGVPGQTYEQYF. In nucleotides, the CDR3 is TGCGCCAGCAGCTTGGGGGTTCCGGGACAGACCTACGAGCAGTACTTC. Based on the CDR3 plus reference TRBV5-1 and TRBJ2-7, the full variable domain is KAGVTQTPRYLIKTRGQQVTLSCSPISGHRSVSWYQQTPGQGLQFLFEYFSETQRNKGNFPGRFSGRQFSNSRSEMNVSTLELGDSALYLCASSLGVPGQTYEQYFGPGTRLTVT.

The rearrangement joins TRBV5-1 to TRBJ1-2; D ambiguous. Per germline, CDR1 SGHRS and CDR2 YFSETQ. V shed 9 bases and J shed 2 bases, with 14 bases lying between them. CDR3 length equals 13 residues. CDR3 nucleotide sequence: TGCGCCACCTCCACGGACGGGAACTATGGCTACACCTTC. It encodes CATSTDGNYGYTF.

This chain joins TRBV11-2 and TRBJ2-5, with 7 positions matching TRBD2. In germline, CDR1 is SGHAT, CDR2 FQNNGV. After removal of 2 bases from V and 1 base from J, the junction contained 10 bases not matched to a gene. The CDR3 is 17 residues long. The CDR3 sequence is CASSLSYGGRLQETQYF. The CDR3 bases are TGTGCCAGCAGCTTAAGTTACGGCGGGAGACTCCAAGAGACCCAGTACTTC.

This chain connects TRBV25-1 to TRBJ2-5; the D is unclear. Per germline, CDR1 MGHDK and CDR2 SYGVNS. Between the trimmed V and J ends, which lost 0 bases and 3 bases, there was a span of 11 bases. This CDR3 is 15 amino acids long. The CDR3 DNA reads TGTGCCAGCAGTGAATATACGGTCAGAAAAGAGACCCAGTACTTC. It translates to CASSEYTVRKETQYF. Supplemented by reference TRBV25-1 and TRBJ2-5, the full variable domain reads EADIYQTPRYLVIGTGKKITLECSQTMGHDKMYWYQQDPGMELHLIHYSYGVNSTEKGDLSSESTVSRIRTEHFPLTLESARPSHTSQYLCASSEYTVRKETQYFGPGTRLLVL.